The 25 T cell receptor beta chains given below trace back to one sample, sequenced in a study of technical replicates of blood from a few donors. Clones were read by immunoSEQ multiplex PCR, and TCRdb kept only the in-frame ones, dropping some. This sample carries tens of thousands of clones, 90% to 97% of them seen once, and the ten largest clones take 0.35% to 0.45%. Specimen: T cells isolated from PBMCs. Source of these receptors: a human donor in good health.

This chain uses TRBV29-1 with TRBJ1-1; TRBD1 matches 7 bases. In germline, CDR1 is SQVTM, CDR2 ANQGSEA. The CDR3 has 12 amino acids. V was clipped by 6 bases and J by 6 bases; unmatched bases: 7. For the CDR3, the DNA is TGCAGCGTCGAACAGGGGCTTCCTGAAGCTTTCTTT. This translates into CSVEQGLPEAFF.

This clone was detected only once. The genes are TRBV19 and TRBJ2-7; D perhaps matches TRBD2 (7 bases). The CDR3 covers 15 residues. Trimming took off 3 bases at V and 0 bases at J, with 12 bases between the two ends. Per germline, CDR1 LNHDA and CDR2 SQIVND (reference sequence). CDR3 DNA sequence: TGTGCCAGTAGTATCGCGGGGGCTGACTCCTACGAGCAGTACTTC. Residues: CASSIAGADSYEQYF. The variable domain in full, with the rest retrieved from reference TRBV19 and TRBJ2-7, is DGGITQSPKYLFRKEGQNVTLSCEQNLNHDAMYWYRQDPGQGLRLIYYSQIVNDFQKGDIAEGYSVSREKKESFPLTVTSAQKNPTAFYLCASSIAGADSYEQYFGPGTRLTVT.

A few counts support this clone. The gene calls are TRBV27 and TRBJ1-1, with D possibly TRBD1 on 5 matching bases. Germline CDR1 reads MNHEY; CDR2 reads SMNVEV (reference sequence). The V and J ends lost 6 bases and 0 bases respectively, with 11 bases between them. This CDR3 region has 14 residues. The CDR3 nucleotides are TGTGCCAGCAGCCCGACAGTTATGAACACTGAAGCTTTCTTT. Translated, it gives CASSPTVMNTEAFF.

V is TRBV5-1 and J is TRBJ2-2; the match to TRBD1 covers 7 bases. From germline, CDR1 is SGHRS and CDR2 YFSETQ. This CDR3 comprises 15 residues. The trim removed 0 bases at V and 7 bases at J, leaving 6 bases unmatched. CDR3: CASSLGTQGLGELFF. In DNA, the CDR3 is TGCGCCAGCAGCTTGGGGACACAGGGGCTCGGGGAGCTGTTTTTT.

The chain recombines TRBV11-3 with TRBJ1-1; 7 nucleotides align to TRBD1. V was clipped by 1 base and J by 10 bases; unmatched bases: 9. Germline values: CDR1 SGHNT, CDR2 YENEEA. This CDR3 contains 14 residues. This CDR3 reads CASSLASDRAVAFF. DNA of the CDR3: TGTGCCAGCAGCTTAGCTTCCGACAGGGCAGTAGCTTTCTTT.

The chain uses TRBV4-3 and TRBJ1-2; 9 bases are a match to TRBD1. CDR1 is LGHNA, CDR2 YSLEER, per germline. V lost 4 bases to trimming and J lost 3 bases; unmatched junction nucleotides: 9. The CDR3 is 16 amino acids. For the CDR3, the DNA is TGCGCCAGCAGCCGGGACAGGGAAATCCAATACTATGGCTACACCTTC. This sequence encodes CASSRDREIQYYGYTF.

The chain carries TRBV4-1 and TRBJ2-2, with 7 positions matching TRBD2. Germline loops: CDR1 MGHRA, CDR2 YSYEKL. V shed 4 bases and J 6 bases; nucleotides not matched to a gene: 5. The CDR3 is made up of 14 amino acids. The CDR3 spells CASSLRTSSGELFF. For the CDR3, the DNA is TGCGCCAGCAGCCTCCGGACTAGTTCCGGGGAGCTGTTTTTT.

V and J are TRBV5-1 and TRBJ1-2, with 7 bases aligning to TRBD1. Trimming took 3 bases from V and 3 from J; bases not matched to a gene: 11. CDR1 is SGHRS, CDR2 YFSETQ, per germline. This CDR3 contains 16 residues. CDR3 residues: CASSWRQGGLDYGYTF. Written as DNA, the CDR3 is TGCGCCAGCAGCTGGCGACAGGGCGGATTAGACTATGGCTACACCTTC.

The V and J genes are TRBV4-1 and TRBJ2-5; D is possibly TRBD1 (5 bases). The V and J ends lost 0 bases and 4 bases respectively, with 15 bases between them. The CDR3 contains 16 residues. Germline lookup yields CDR1 MGHRA and CDR2 YSYEKL. The CDR3, as DNA: TGCGCCAGCAGCCAAGAAACAGTCTCAAGGGGAGAGACCCAGTACTTC. Translated, it gives CASSQETVSRGETQYF.

The V call is TRBV29-1, the J call TRBJ2-2; 8 bases fit TRBD2. Germline V CDR1 and CDR2: SQVTM, ANQGSEA. The V and J ends lost 5 bases and 5 bases, in that order; junction bases with no gene match: 19. The CDR3 has 18 residues. The CDR3 coding sequence is TGCAGCGTTTCCGCGCCCCTAACCGGGGGGGTAGGGACCGGGGAGCTGTTTTTT. Its translation: CSVSAPLTGGVGTGELFF.

V gene TRBV11-2 combines with J gene TRBJ2-7; the match to TRBD1 covers 8 bases. The CDR3 loop spans 14 amino acids. The J segment lost 5 bases and the V segment lost 3 bases, leaving 6 bases of the junction unmatched. Germline-derived CDR1 and CDR2 are SGHAT and FQNNGV. This chain's CDR3 is CASSLSHRGNEQYF. CDR3 DNA: TGTGCCAGCAGCTTGTCGCACAGGGGGAACGAGCAGTACTTC.

This clone occurred once. The CDR3 sequence is CASGTVTNEKLFF. In DNA, the CDR3 is TGTGCCAGTGGGACTGTAACTAATGAAAAACTGTTTTTT. J is TRBJ1-4 and V is TRBV19; the D gene is possibly TRBD1 (5 bases). Germline V gene sequence: CDR1 LNHDA, CDR2 SQIVND (reference sequence). The CDR3 has 13 residues. Trimming took 8 bases from V and 1 from J, leaving 8 bases between them.

The genes are TRBV18 and TRBJ1-5; 9 bases line up with TRBD1. The CDR3 has 14 amino acids. Germline V gene data show CDR1 as KGHSH and CDR2 as LQKENI. Trimming cost V 6 bases and J 7 bases; bases outside gene matches: 7. The CDR3 DNA reads TGTGCCAGCTCTGCCGGGACAGGGATGCAGCCCCAGCATTTT. Encoded protein: CASSAGTGMQPQHF.

The rearrangement joins TRBV4-3 to TRBJ2-1; D is ambiguous. Per germline, CDR1 LGHNA and CDR2 YSLEER. V was pared by 0 bases and J by 0 bases, with 15 bases between. The CDR3 contains 18 residues. This CDR3 is CASSQDLALRSSYNEQFF. Written as DNA, the CDR3 is TGCGCCAGCAGCCAAGATCTTGCTTTGCGGAGCTCCTACAATGAGCAGTTCTTC.

The V and J genes are TRBV9 and TRBJ2-5, with 9 bases fitting TRBD2. Germline CDR1 and CDR2: SGDLS and YYNGEE. CDR3 length: 15 amino acids. The junction had 5 bases not matched to a gene; V was cut back by 0 bases and J by 5 bases. Written as DNA, the CDR3 is TGTGCCAGCAGCGTAGGACTAGCGGAACGGGAGACCCAGTACTTC. This translates into CASSVGLAERETQYF.

This chain uses TRBV18 with TRBJ2-7, with TRBD2 as a possible D gene (5 bases). The V and J ends lost 0 bases and 4 bases respectively, with 7 bases between them. CDR1 KGHSH and CDR2 LQKENI come from the germline V gene. The CDR3 loop spans 13 amino acids. CDR3 sequence reads: CASSPPSGYEQYF. In DNA form, the CDR3 reads TGTGCCAGCTCACCACCGTCGGGATACGAGCAGTACTTC.

This clone appeared a few times. V gene TRBV10-3 combines with J gene TRBJ2-1, with 8 bases fitting TRBD1. Looked up from germline, CDR1 is ENHRY and CDR2 is SYGVKD. The CDR3 contains 15 residues. Trimming at V came to 4 bases and at J to 4 bases, leaving 6 bases not matched to a gene. The CDR3 nucleotides are TGTGCCATCAGTGGGGGGACAGGAGGTTACAATGAGCAGTTCTTC. This sequence encodes CAISGGTGGYNEQFF.

The CDR3 here is CASSQDQASGTYEQYF. CDR3 nucleotides: TGCGCCAGCAGCCAAGATCAAGCTAGCGGAACCTACGAGCAGTACTTC. V gene TRBV4-1 combines with J gene TRBJ2-7; 7 bases are shared with TRBD2. The length of the CDR3 is 16 residues. Germline V lookup: CDR1 MGHRA, CDR2 YSYEKL. V lost 0 bases and J lost 2; bases outside the gene matches: 7.

The chain couples TRBV15 to TRBJ1-5; D remains unclear. V was pared by 0 bases and J by 3 bases, with 6 bases between. This CDR3 has 14 residues. Germline V gene sequence: CDR1 LNHNV, CDR2 YYDKDF (reference sequence). CDR3 region: CATSRDRYNQPQHF. CDR3 nucleotide sequence: TGTGCCACCAGCAGAGACAGGTACAATCAGCCCCAGCATTTT.

This chain connects TRBV5-3 to TRBJ2-2; 7 bases agree with TRBD1. TRBV5-3 is flagged as an ORF with uncertain function. V dropped 4 bases and J dropped 5; count of bases not matched to a gene: 17. The CDR3 is 18 residues long. CDR3 residues: CARSLPRVTGKSTGELFF. The CDR3 DNA reads as TGTGCCAGAAGCCTACCGCGGGTGACAGGGAAGTCGACCGGGGAGCTGTTTTTT.

V usage is TRBV7-9 and J usage is TRBJ2-1; TRBD2 agrees at 7 bases. With 0 bases clipped from V and 6 bases from J, the junction kept 8 bases outside the gene matches. CDR1 and CDR2 (germline): SEHNR, FQNEAQ (reference sequence). This CDR3 comprises 16 residues. The CDR3 nucleotides are TGTGCCAGCAGCTTAGCGTCGGGGGGTTTGGGCAATGAGCAGTTCTTC. This sequence encodes CASSLASGGLGNEQFF.

The chain combines TRBV9 with TRBJ2-1; TRBD2 matches at 7 bases. V trimming: 6 bases; J trimming: 10 bases; junction bases outside the gene matches: 16. The length of the CDR3 is 15 residues. CDR1 and CDR2 (germline): SGDLS, YYNGEE. As DNA, the CDR3 is TGTGCCAGCAAAATATCGGCGGGAGATAGTTCAGAGCAGTTCTTC. Translated: CASKISAGDSSEQFF. The entire variable domain, with the rest obtained from reference TRBV9 and TRBJ2-1, is as follows: DSGVTQTPKHLITATGQRVTLRCSPRSGDLSVYWYQQSLDQGLQFLIQYYNGEERAKGNILERFSAQQFPDLHSELNLSSLELGDSALYFCASKISAGDSSEQFFGPGTRLTVL.

This rearrangement joins TRBV13 to TRBJ2-1; a weak D match, TRBD1 (6 bases). The germline V and J ends were trimmed by 5 bases and 0 bases, with 14 bases remaining between them. The CDR3 is 16 amino acids. CDR1 and CDR2 (germline): PRHDT, FYEKMQ (reference sequence). CDR3 region: CASSLSGESSYNEQFF. In DNA form, the CDR3 reads TGTGCCAGCAGCCTTTCAGGGGAAAGCTCCTACAATGAGCAGTTCTTC.

The chain has TRBV6-5 and TRBJ2-7; 8 bases align to TRBD2. V lost 0 bases and J lost 2; bases outside the gene matches: 3. Germline V CDR1 and CDR2: MNHEY, SVGAGI. The CDR3 sequence is 15 residues long. The CDR3 DNA is TGTGCCAGCAGTTACTCAGGACTAGCTGCCTACGAGCAGTACTTC. It specifies CASSYSGLAAYEQYF.

The J gene is TRBJ2-2, the V gene TRBV6-1; D is undetermined. The CDR3 has 12 amino acids. V was clipped by 5 bases and J by 6 bases, with 7 bases between them. Germline V gene data show CDR1 as MNHNS and CDR2 as SASEGT. The CDR3 bases are TGTGCCAGCAGTACACGCTCCGGGGAGCTGTTTTTT. Translating it yields CASSTRSGELFF.